The rows below give T cell receptor beta chains drawn from one sample of a study of blood T cell repertoires in COVID-19. TCRdb keeps only in-frame clones here, not all; method: immunoSEQ multiplex PCR. The table records over 90,000 clones, about 87% of them present only once. Sample: peripheral blood. Receptors originate from a human donor in a cohort sampled during active COVID-19. Both conserved end residues are part of each CDR3. Each record gives: J gene, clone size, V gene, D gene, CDR3 DNA, CDR3 protein. D genes are given only for firm matches. A clone size is listed for some rows: how often the clone was seen (once, few, many), or a class if it is expanded.

j_gene: TRBJ1-1
abundance: .
v_gene: TRBV11-2
d_gene: .
CDR3nt: TGTGCCAGCAGCAGGGACATCCTGAACACTGAAGCTTTCTTT
CDR3aa: CASSRDILNTEAFF

j_gene: TRBJ1-2
abundance: .
v_gene: TRBV28
d_gene: TRBD1
CDR3nt: TGTGCCAGCAGTTTGGCCGGGACAGGGTTATTCCAGGTGGGCTACACCTTC
CDR3aa: CASSLAGTGLFQVGYTF

j_gene: TRBJ2-7
abundance: .
v_gene: TRBV5-5
d_gene: TRBD1
CDR3nt: TGTGCCAGCACCTTACAGGGGTACAACGAGCAGTACTTC
CDR3aa: CASTLQGYNEQYF

j_gene: TRBJ2-2
abundance: .
v_gene: TRBV18
d_gene: .
CDR3nt: TGTGCCAGCTCCCTCGTCAGCGGCCGGGGGACCGGGGAGCTGTTTTTT
CDR3aa: CASSLVSGRGTGELFF

j_gene: TRBJ2-7
abundance: .
v_gene: TRBV7-9
d_gene: TRBD2
CDR3nt: TGTGCCAGCAGCCAAAGACTAGCGGATACCTACGAGCAGTACTTC
CDR3aa: CASSQRLADTYEQYF

j_gene: TRBJ2-7
abundance: .
v_gene: TRBV7-6
d_gene: TRBD1
CDR3nt: TGTGCCAGCAGCTTAGAACACGGGACCAGGGGGTACGAGCAGTACTTC
CDR3aa: CASSLEHGTRGYEQYF

j_gene: TRBJ1-5
abundance: once
v_gene: TRBV9
d_gene: .
CDR3nt: TGTGCCAGCAGCAGAGAGGGGGTTAGCAATCAGCCCCAGCATTTT
CDR3aa: CASSREGVSNQPQHF

j_gene: TRBJ2-1
abundance: .
v_gene: TRBV7-2
d_gene: .
CDR3nt: TGTGCCAGCAGCGACGGGACTCTAGGGGATGAGCAGTTCTTC
CDR3aa: CASSDGTLGDEQFF

j_gene: TRBJ1-1
abundance: few
v_gene: TRBV2
d_gene: .
CDR3nt: TGTGCCAGCAGTTGGACAGATGGTGAAGCTTTCTTT
CDR3aa: CASSWTDGEAFF

j_gene: TRBJ2-7
abundance: .
v_gene: TRBV4-1
d_gene: .
CDR3nt: TGCGCCAGCAGCCAAGGTTCTGCAGGGGATTCCTCCTACGAGCAGTACTTC
CDR3aa: CASSQGSAGDSSYEQYF

j_gene: TRBJ2-7
abundance: .
v_gene: TRBV29-1
d_gene: .
CDR3nt: TGCAGCGTAGGACAGTCCCTCTCCTACGAGCAGTACTTC
CDR3aa: CSVGQSLSYEQYF

j_gene: TRBJ2-3
abundance: .
v_gene: TRBV7-2
d_gene: TRBD2
CDR3nt: TGTGCCAGCAGCTTATGGGGGACTAGCGGGGGCACAGATACGCAGTATTTT
CDR3aa: CASSLWGTSGGTDTQYF